This is a list of T cell receptor beta chains from one sample in a study of T-cell memory formation after mild COVID-19. TCRdb called the 5' RACE reads again in MiXCR, with one record for every CDR3 protein. The data contain 60,000 to 65,000 distinct CDR3 sequences, about a tenth of them singletons. Source material: PBMCs or a T cell subset sorted from them (not recorded which). The receptors here all came from a man younger than 30 who had mild COVID-19 (a few samples of this study predate the infection). Cell type and time point are not known. The CDR3 runs from the conserved cysteine through the conserved F or W. D genes are given only for firm matches. Clone size is not always given. Where it is, it says once, few, many or a class for expanded clones.

>TRBV5-1|TRBD2|TRBJ2-3|many
CASSLQTSGGSDTQYF
TGCGCCAGCAGCTTGCAGACTAGCGGGGGCTCAGATACGCAGTATTTT
>TRBV4-3|.|TRBJ2-3|many
CASSPARGGSDTQYF
TGCGCCAGCAGTCCCGCTAGGGGGGGCTCAGATACGCAGTATTTT
>TRBV7-9|.|TRBJ2-7|.
CASSATSASSYEQYF
TGTGCCAGCAGCGCCACAAGTGCGAGCTCCTACGAGCAGTACTTC
>TRBV11-2|TRBD2|TRBJ2-3|.
CASSFLTSGITDTQYF
TGTGCCAGCAGCTTTCTGACTAGCGGGATCACAGATACGCAGTATTTT
>TRBV12-3/TRBV12-4|.|TRBJ1-1|.
CASTWTGRTEAFF
TGTGCCAGCACCTGGACGGGGAGGACTGAAGCTTTCTTT
>TRBV4-2|.|TRBJ1-5|few
CASSQAGQPQPQHF
TGTGCCAGCAGCCAAGCAGGCCAGCCTCAGCCCCAGCATTTT
>TRBV3-1|.|TRBJ2-3|few
CASSRVVASTDTQYF
TGTGCCAGCAGCCGGGTTGTTGCTAGCACAGATACGCAGTATTTT
>TRBV5-1|.|TRBJ1-3|few
CASSLVGIGNTIYF
TGCGCCAGCAGCTTGGTGGGCATTGGAAACACCATATATTTT
>TRBV27|.|TRBJ2-6|.
CASSLQGANVLTF
TGTGCCAGCAGTTTACAGGGGGCCAACGTCCTGACTTTC
>TRBV7-2|.|TRBJ2-3|.
CASSDRGPANTQYF
TGTGCCAGCAGCGACCGGGGCCCGGCGAATACGCAGTATTTT
>TRBV30|.|TRBJ2-2|.
CAWSQQVTGELFF
TGTGCCTGGAGTCAACAGGTTACCGGGGAGCTGTTTTTT
>TRBV20-1|.|TRBJ2-1|many
CSSGRAGGYNEQFF
TGCAGTTCAGGGAGGGCAGGGGGCTACAATGAGCAGTTCTTC
>TRBV6-2/TRBV6-3|.|TRBJ2-3|.
CASSYSGLAGTDTQYF
TGTGCCAGCAGTTACTCGGGTTTAGCGGGCACAGATACGCAGTATTTT
>TRBV12-3/TRBV12-4|TRBD1|TRBJ2-7|many
CASSSQGGYYEQYF
TGTGCCAGCAGTTCACAGGGGGGTTACTACGAGCAGTACTTC
>TRBV28|TRBD2|TRBJ2-1|.
CASSLGLAGGPDEQFF
TGTGCCAGCAGTTTAGGCTTAGCGGGGGGGCCCGATGAGCAGTTCTTC
>TRBV12-3/TRBV12-4|TRBD2|TRBJ2-3|once
CASSLGTSVDTQYF
TGTGCCAGCAGTTTAGGGACTAGCGTAGATACGCAGTATTTT
>TRBV6-2/TRBV6-3|.|TRBJ1-1|few
CASSFHPGPKMNTEAFF
TGTGCCAGCAGTTTCCATCCGGGACCCAAGATGAACACTGAAGCTTTCTTT
>TRBV5-1|TRBD2|TRBJ2-1|.
CASSGLAELSFYNEQFF
TGCGCCAGCAGTGGGCTAGCGGAGCTCTCCTTCTACAATGAGCAGTTCTTC
>TRBV10-3|.|TRBJ2-5|few
CAVQPTGQETQYF
TGTGCCGTCCAGCCGACAGGACAAGAGACCCAGTACTTC
>TRBV5-4|.|TRBJ2-3|many
CASSLKSPTDTQYF
TGTGCCAGCAGCTTAAAATCCCCCACAGATACGCAGTATTTT
>TRBV12-3/TRBV12-4|.|TRBJ1-1|.
CASSFGDLGTEAFF
TGTGCCAGCAGTTTCGGGGATTTGGGCACTGAAGCTTTCTTT
>TRBV6-5|TRBD2|TRBJ2-1|many
CASSAGTSGHNEQFF
TGTGCCAGCAGTGCCGGGACTAGCGGCCACAATGAGCAGTTCTTC